The sequence of this T cell receptor beta chain was determined in a study of T cell therapy after organ transplantation. Libraries were prepared by immunoSEQ multiplex PCR; TCRdb keeps only in-frame clonotypes and omits some of them. The table includes around 19,000 clones, 80% to 85% detected once. Comments on this clone: Its antigen is as yet unknown.

Time point: 20-29 weeks after completion of therapy. Germline V gene lookup returns CDR1 SGDLS and CDR2 YYNGEE. This CDR3 has 16 residues. J was trimmed by 5 bases and V by 0 bases; bases with no gene match: 9. This sequence was found in a human patient who had received a solid organ transplant and had CMV disease. Some T cells may trace back to the graft donor. The chain is built from TRBV9 and TRBJ1-1; TRBD1 matches 8 bases. The sequences come from CD8+ T cells from blood, collected after autologous CMV-specific T cell therapy. The CDR3 region is CASSVASDRGYTEAFF. The CDR3 DNA reads as TGTGCCAGCAGCGTAGCTAGCGACAGGGGATATACTGAAGCTTTCTTT.